This section outlines one T cell receptor (beta chain) sequence together with its context. Its antigen is still unknown. Stated treatment: about 20 received Ad26.COV2.S at low or high dose, single or two shots; 5 received placebo; per-sample allocation not given. The samples date from day 63 after the first vaccine or placebo injection. Immunization relied on an Ad26 vector, which expressed Wuhan-strain SARS-CoV-2 spike. Data came from immunoSEQ multiplex PCR; TCRdb stores just in-frame clones and leaves some out. The sample consists of around 270,000 clones, around 90% of them appearing once. These data originate in a study of Ad26.COV2.S vaccination and SARS-CoV-2 variants. Overall study findings and caveats: From the TCR breadth and depth analyses, total T cell responses may have been underestimated. Breadth measured for non-spike TCRs was similar across vaccine and placebo recipients.

CDR3 length: 15 residues. The V gene end was trimmed by 3 bases and the J gene end by 3 bases; junction bases not matched to a gene: 5. CDR1 and CDR2 (germline): MNHNS, SASEGT. The clonotype comes from a person aged 18-65 years who received the Ad26.COV2.S COVID-19 vaccine or a placebo. V usage is TRBV6-1 and J usage is TRBJ2-7; 10 bases map to TRBD1. The input for sequencing was peripheral blood, taken in a trial of Ad26.COV2.S vaccine versus placebo. The CDR3 loop is CASSDKRDRGYEQYV. As DNA, the CDR3 is TGTGCCAGCAGTGACAAACGGGACAGGGGCTACGAGCAGTACGTC.